This TCR beta chain was obtained from a study of T cell repertoires in cytomegalovirus infection. Overall study context: Researchers turned to recently identified HLA-C-restricted CMV epitopes as well as well-studied HLA-B-restricted ones. Findings and limits, study-wide: Cumulated frequencies of public TCR beta families served to identify carriers of CMV plus the relevant HLA.

A single record per CDR3 protein comes from TCRdb applying MiXCR to the reads. The sample shows about a million distinct CDR3 sequences, roughly 31% of them seen only once. The CDR3 spans 13 residues. As to this clonotype: Antigen specificity is unknown. Its ends do not fully match the called genes, so a read error is possible.

The TCR comes from a human donor in good health (CMV status not recorded). Some clones in this sample may be carry-over from other donors' samples. The V call is TRBV12-3 or TRBV12-4, the J call TRBJ2-1; D possibly uses TRBD1 or TRBD2 (6 bases each). Sequences were derived from cultured CD8+ T cells from PBMCs, sampled from culture after CMV antigen stimulation. CDR3 residues: CVSSPGGWNEQFF. As DNA, the CDR3 is TGTGTCAGCAGCCCCGGGGGCTGGAATGAGCAGTTCTTC.